This T cell receptor (beta chain) was retrieved from a study of T-cell reconstitution after alpha-beta-depleted transplantation in children. Using unique molecular identifiers, the investigators prepared the TCRbeta library. Using its own MiXCR run on the PCR reads, TCRdb lists one record per CDR3 protein. Here the sample spans 750,000 to 950,000 distinct CDR3 sequences, approximately 15% being singletons. V lost 3 bases, J lost 8 bases, and 14 bases lay in between. Germline CDR1 SGHTA, CDR2 FQGTGA. The CDR3 is 14 amino acids. The table lists this clonotype with a count of one. Specimen: PBMCs, mostly from graft donor cells, collected 360 days after TCRalphabeta/CD19-depleted stem cell transplant. This receptor was taken from a male patient younger than 18 who had a stem cell transplant for acute lymphoblastic leukemia, so the T cells may come from the graft donor. The chain links TRBV7-3 to TRBJ2-1; the D gene is possibly TRBD2 (6 bases). The CDR3 sequence is CASSLDGRNDEQFF. Here the CDR3 DNA reads TGTGCCAGCAGCTTGGACGGGAGAAACGATGAGCAGTTCTTC.